Presented here are 20 T cell receptor beta chains from one specimen sequenced in a study of prognosis after radiotherapy for stage I lung cancer. The genomic DNA TCR beta CDR3 region underwent two rounds of multiplex PCR. TRBV and TRBJ genes each had their own specific primers in first-round PCR. TCRdb ran MiXCR on the multiplex PCR reads and lists one entry per CDR3 protein. Altogether tens of thousands of distinct CDR3 sequences are present, about 37% being singletons, with the ten largest covering roughly 10%. The sequenced sample was PBMCs, obtained before or after stereotactic body radiation therapy (not recorded which). The source is a donor aged 50 or older with non-small cell lung cancer.

This clonotype came up many times. In DNA, the CDR3 is TGTGCCAGCAGTTCCTGGGGGGCCAAAAACTATGGCTACACCTTC. It specifies CASSSWGAKNYGYTF. This sequence joins TRBV6-2 or TRBV6-3 and TRBJ1-2; tentative D call: TRBD1 (6 bases). V shed 4 bases and J shed 2 bases, with 14 bases lying between them. This CDR3 region has 15 residues. CDR1 and CDR2 from the germline V gene are MNHEY and SVGEGT.

This clonotype was detected a few times. The chain links TRBV7-3 to TRBJ2-1, with 9 bases aligning to TRBD2. The J segment lost 1 base and the V segment lost 4 bases, leaving 8 bases of the junction unmatched. CDR3 size: 17 residues. The germline V gene has CDR1 SGHTA and CDR2 FQGTGA. The CDR3 spells CASSYRLAVGSYNEQFF. CDR3 in DNA: TGTGCCAGCAGCTACAGACTAGCGGTTGGGTCCTACAATGAGCAGTTCTTC. The variable domain in full, completed from reference TRBV7-3 and TRBJ2-1, reads GAGVSQTPSNKVTEKGKYVELRCDPISGHTALYWYRQSLGQGPEFLIYFQGTGAADDSGLPNDRFFAVRPEGSVSTLKIQRTERGDSAVYLCASSYRLAVGSYNEQFFGPGTRLTVL.

Concerning this clonotype: Just one base apart from a much larger clone, this may be a read error. This chain uses TRBV11-2 with TRBJ2-1; unclear D gene. The CDR3 sequence is 11 residues long. CDR1 is SGHAT, CDR2 FQNNGV, per germline. CDR3 nucleotide sequence: TGTGCCGGCAGCTTAGCAGGTGAGCAGTTCTTC. It specifies CAGSLAGEQFF.

This clonotype was detected ten times or more. The chain joins TRBV12-3 or TRBV12-4 to TRBJ1-2; 7 bases agree with TRBD1. Germline trimming cut 7 bases from V and 3 bases from J; bases unmatched to any gene: 11. CDR3 length: 15 residues. The CDR3 protein is CASTPGQGVYYGYTF. DNA for the CDR3: TGTGCCAGCACCCCCGGGCAGGGGGTATACTATGGCTACACCTTC.

Remarks on this clonotype: This is likely an artifact of a read error, given a far larger clone one base away. V and J are TRBV6-2 or TRBV6-3 and TRBJ2-7; 14 bases match TRBD2. V lost 7 bases to trimming and J lost 0 bases; unmatched junction nucleotides: 8. Per the germline V gene, CDR1 is MNHEY and CDR2 is SVGEGT. The CDR3 has 17 residues. The chain's CDR3 is CASIRDGTSGSSYEQYF. The CDR3 coding sequence is TGTGCCAGCATCAGAGACGGGACTAGCGGGAGCTCCTACGAGCAGTACTTC.

In its sample, this clonotype was seen many times. The chain uses TRBV5-1 and TRBJ2-6; 9 bases are shared with TRBD1. The CDR3 extends over 13 amino acids. The ends lost 4 bases at V and 12 bases at J; junction bases unmatched: 5. CDR1 and CDR2 (germline): SGHRS, YFSETQ. For the CDR3, the DNA is TGCGCCAGCAGCCCCGGACAGGGGAGCGTCCTGACTTTC. Translation: CASSPGQGSVLTF.

This clonotype was counted at least ten times. The rearrangement links TRBV20-1 to TRBJ1-1; unclear D gene. Deletions cut 5 bases from V and 5 bases from J, with 12 bases between. The length of the CDR3 is 12 residues. Germline CDR1 DFQATT, CDR2 SNEGSKA (reference sequence). DNA for the CDR3: TGCAGTGCTCTATCTGGAGGGACTGAAGCTTTCTTT. Amino acid sequence: CSALSGGTEAFF.

This clonotype has ten or more counts. The chain is built from TRBV5-1 and TRBJ2-2; D is unresolved. CDR3 length: 15 residues. Deletions cut 3 bases from V and 4 bases from J, with 13 bases between. Germline assignment: CDR1 SGHRS and CDR2 YFSETQ. CDR3 loop: CASSSRSARTGELFF. In nucleotides, the CDR3 is TGCGCCAGCAGCTCCCGAAGCGCGCGCACCGGGGAGCTGTTTTTT.

Ten or more counts support this clonotype. The chain carries TRBV20-1 and TRBJ2-3; 11 positions match TRBD2. The CDR3 is 17 residues long. The V gene end was trimmed by 1 base and the J gene end by 0 bases; junction bases not matched to a gene: 6. Germline lookup yields CDR1 DFQATT and CDR2 SNEGSKA (reference sequence). The CDR3 spells CSARGAGLAGSTDTQYF. The CDR3 DNA follows: TGCAGTGCTAGAGGCGCCGGACTAGCGGGTAGCACAGATACGCAGTATTTT.

Comments on this clonotype: Germline and junction disagree at one end, which may indicate a read error. CDR3 nucleotides: TGTGTCAGCAGTGTGACTATCGGGAGTTACGAGCAGTACTTC. Protein product: CVSSVTIGSYEQYF. This chain links TRBV6-4 with TRBJ2-7; D may be TRBD2 (6 bases). The CDR3 extends over 14 amino acids. The germline V gene encodes CDR1 MRHNA and CDR2 SNTAGT.

A word on this clonotype: A far bigger clonotype differs at one base, so this is likely a read error. V gene TRBV6-9 combines with J gene TRBJ1-5; unclear D gene. The CDR3 sequence is 13 residues long. V shed 3 bases and J shed 7 bases, with 10 bases lying between them. From germline, CDR1 is MNHGY and CDR2 SVAAGI. The CDR3 DNA follows: TGTGCCAGCAGTTACTCAGGAGCCCAGCCCCAGCATTTT. Protein product: CASSYSGAQPQHF.

Concerning this clonotype: A read error may explain this, as a much larger clone is one base away. This chain links TRBV12-3 or TRBV12-4 with TRBJ1-1; no definite D call. Trimming stripped 8 bases from V and 2 bases from J, with 15 bases between. The CDR3 spans 14 residues. The CDR3 DNA sequence: TGTGCCAGCTCAGAGATGTGGGAAAACACTGAAGCTTTCTTT. Translated: CASSEMWENTEAFF.

This clonotype appeared many times. The chain carries TRBV7-2 and TRBJ1-1; no firm D call. Germline values: CDR1 SGHTA, CDR2 FQGNSA. This CDR3 has 15 residues. Trimming shortened V by 1 base and J by 1 base, and 10 bases separated the two germline ends. In DNA, the CDR3 is TGTGCCAGCAGCTTAGGGGCGGTGTGGAACACTGAAGCTTTCTTT. Amino acid sequence: CASSLGAVWNTEAFF.

Details on this clonotype: This CDR3 fails to terminate in the conserved phenylalanine or tryptophan, so it likely reflects a read error. This chain joins TRBV3-1 and TRBJ2-5; D is uncertain. Trimming stripped 0 bases from V and 5 bases from J, with 7 bases between. The CDR3 loop spans 13 amino acids. Germline CDR1 and CDR2: LGHDT and YNNKEL (reference sequence). CDR3 protein: CASSQDLEETQYS. CDR3 bases: TGTGCCAGCAGCCAAGATCTGGAGGAGACCCAGTACTCG.

The chain couples TRBV28 to TRBJ2-1, with TRBD1 matching over 10 bases. The CDR3 contains 15 residues. In germline, CDR1 is MDHEN, CDR2 SYDVKM. The V segment lost 8 bases and the J segment 6 bases; nucleotides outside the gene matches: 10. CDR3 sequence (DNA): TGTGCCAGCGGACCGGGACAGGGGTTTTTCAATGAGCAGTTCTTC. It yields the protein CASGPGQGFFNEQFF.

This chain uses TRBV5-1 with TRBJ1-1; no firm D call. CDR1 and CDR2 from the germline V gene are SGHRS and YFSETQ. The CDR3 has 21 residues. V lost 4 bases and J 5 bases, leaving 36 bases between the germline ends. This CDR3 reads CASSLLSDFRHGPRRRTEAFF. The CDR3, as DNA: TGCGCCAGCAGCCTCTTGTCCGATTTCCGACATGGTCCGAGGCGGAGGACTGAAGCTTTCTTT.

There are many counts of this clonotype. The V and J genes are TRBV3-1 and TRBJ2-7; TRBD2 matches 8 bases. CDR1 and CDR2 (germline): LGHDT, YNNKEL (reference sequence). After removal of 6 bases from V and 3 bases from J, the junction contained 4 bases not matched to a gene. The CDR3 is 13 amino acids. For the CDR3, the DNA is TGTGCCAGCAGGATAGCGGGGCACTACGAGCAGTACTTC. Its protein is CASRIAGHYEQYF.

The sample holds many counts of this clonotype. The chain couples TRBV14 to TRBJ2-7; 12 bases are a match to TRBD2. CDR3 length: 17 residues. Unmatched junction bases numbered 11, after V lost 4 bases and J lost 4 bases. Germline CDR1 and CDR2: SGHDN and FVKESK. The CDR3 here is CASSPGLAGRGGYEQYF. The CDR3 DNA reads as TGTGCCAGCAGCCCAGGACTAGCGGGGAGAGGAGGATACGAGCAGTACTTC.

This chain joins TRBV5-1 and TRBJ2-3, with 7 positions matching TRBD1. V shed 1 base and J 5 bases; nucleotides not matched to a gene: 4. Germline V gene lookup returns CDR1 SGHRS and CDR2 YFSETQ. This CDR3 spans 14 amino acids. The CDR3 DNA follows: TGCGCCAGCAGCTTGTACAGGGGCGAAGATACGCAGTATTTT. Protein sequence: CASSLYRGEDTQYF.

This clonotype was detected ten times or more. The rearrangement links TRBV28 to TRBJ1-2; tentatively, D is TRBD1 (5 bases). Germline CDR1 MDHEN, CDR2 SYDVKM. The CDR3 spans 14 residues. Trimming removed 2 bases at V and 3 bases at J, with 10 bases between. Here the CDR3 DNA reads TGTGCCAGCAGTTTAGGGGGAGGAGACTATGGCTACACCTTC. This gives the protein CASSLGGGDYGYTF.